This T cell receptor beta chain is from a study of blood T cell repertoires in COVID-19. Whole-study context: In each case, the material was cDNA or gDNA derived from T cells, B-cell-depleted T cells, or PBMCs.

The CDR3 consists of 17 residues. Trimming stripped 4 bases from V and 6 bases from J, with 23 bases between. Germline-derived CDR1 and CDR2 are LNHDA and SQIVND (reference sequence). In the study's own analysis: Reference gene primer amplification gave estimated nucleated cell counts. Repertoires were generated with immunoSEQ multiplex PCR, while TCRdb's copy carries only in-frame clones and drops some. V and J calls and clone size come straight from that table; D and trimming were deduced from the DNA. The sample lists about 49,000 clones, roughly 89% occurring once. This clonotype was obtained from a middle-aged man with acute or convalescent COVID-19. The rearrangement uses TRBV19 and TRBJ2-3; tentatively, D is TRBD2 (5 bases). The sequencing sample was made of peripheral blood. CDR3 DNA sequence: TGTGCCAGTAGTACAAGTCTGCTCATGCGGGTGGGCGATACGCAGTATTTT. As protein: CASSTSLLMRVGDTQYF.